Listed below are T cell receptor beta chains from one sample, sequenced in a study of cytomegalovirus exposure and HLA in healthy donors. Assay: immunoSEQ multiplex PCR; the TCRdb copy retains only in-frame clones and omits some. The ten most abundant clones cover around 2.2% of a sample with some 150,000 clones. The specimen sequenced was PBMCs. These receptors were taken from a woman aged 18-29 years in good health and CMV-seronegative. Each CDR3 is given with its conserved first and last residue. The D gene is left open where the match is weak.

D gene,J gene,V gene,CDR3 DNA,CDR3 protein
TRBD1,TRBJ1-1,TRBV5-4,TGTGCCAGCAGCGTCGACAGGGGGTTCGGTGAAGCTTTCTTT,CASSVDRGFGEAFF
NA,TRBJ2-7,TRBV19,TGTGCCAGTAGTATAGTCCGGGGGGCTTACGAGCAGTACTTC,CASSIVRGAYEQYF
TRBD1,TRBJ2-7,TRBV18,TGTGCCAGCTCACCCCCGGGACAGCGAGCCTACGAGCAGTACTTC,CASSPPGQRAYEQYF
NA,TRBJ2-1,TRBV10-1,TGCGCCAGCAGTGAGCCGGGAGTTCAGGGAGCGGCTCTCGATGAGCAGTTCTTC,CASSEPGVQGAALDEQFF
TRBD2,TRBJ2-1,TRBV27,TGTGCCAGCAGTTTACGTTTAGGGACTAGCATAACGAGCTCCTACAATGAGCAGTTCTTC,CASSLRLGTSITSSYNEQFF
TRBD2,TRBJ2-2,TRBV5-6,TGTGCCAGCTACCCATTGCGGGAGGTCCCCGGGGAGCTGTTTTTT,CASYPLREVPGELFF
NA,TRBJ2-7,TRBV30,TGTGCCTGGAGTGATCTCCGGAGCTCCTACGAGCAGTACTTC,CAWSDLRSSYEQYF
TRBD2,TRBJ2-1,TRBV4-1,TGCGCCAGCAGCCACCCCGGACTAGCGGGAGGGCCCGATTTTGATGAGCAGTTCTTC,CASSHPGLAGGPDFDEQFF
TRBD2,TRBJ2-2,TRBV19,TGTGCCAGTACTAGCGGAGTGAACACCGGGGAGCTGTTTTTT,CASTSGVNTGELFF
NA,TRBJ1-1,TRBV18,TGTGCCAGCTCACCGCCATACAGGGACCACACTGAAGCTTTCTTT,CASSPPYRDHTEAFF
TRBD2,TRBJ2-5,TRBV25-1,TGTGCCGCCAGCAGTTCTGGCGGGGGGAGGGAAGAGACCCAGTACTTC,CAASSSGGGREETQYF
NA,TRBJ2-7,TRBV5-4,TGTGCCAGCAGCTTGGGGGGGCCCAACTACGAGCAGTACTTC,CASSLGGPNYEQYF
NA,TRBJ1-4,TRBV28,TGTGCCAGCAGTTTAGCCCCAGGCGATGAAAAACTGTTTTTT,CASSLAPGDEKLFF
TRBD2,TRBJ2-7,TRBV7-8,TGTGCCAGCAGCTTGCGTGGACTAGTTTCCTACGAGCAGTACTTC,CASSLRGLVSYEQYF
NA,TRBJ2-2,TRBV7-2,TGTGCCAGCAGCTTAGATATCACCGGGGAGCTGTTTTTT,CASSLDITGELFF